One T cell receptor beta chain is described in this entry. As yet, its antigen is unknown. The source of the sample is a study of vaccination effects on CD4 cells after COVID-19. As for the study in general: Early samples were taken at day +14, late at days +241, +227, +161. The culture medium for 1.5 million to 2.5 million PBMC per well included 9.5 to 10 IU/ml IL-2 and about 10 ug/ml peptides.

The V and J ends lost 3 bases and 2 bases respectively, with 11 bases between them. The CDR3 covers 14 residues. Germline CDR1 and CDR2: SGHAT and FQNNGV. Produced via immunoSEQ multiplex PCR; TCRdb's table is partial and in-frame only. The sample has some 50,000 clones, about 70% seen once. After less than twelve days in culture, the CD4+ T cells were isolated. Documented for the person is a PCR-confirmed SARS-CoV-2 infection occurring between March and December 2020. All participants had two doses of either the BNT162b2 or mRNA-1273 vaccine. The origin of this receptor is a human donor who had a prior SARS-CoV-2 infection. The chain is built from TRBV11-2 and TRBJ2-7; D gene ambiguous. Specimen: CD4+ T cells from PBMCs cultured without peptide, collected after COVID-19 vaccination. For the CDR3, the DNA is TGTGCCAGCAGCTTCACCCCGTCCACCTACGAGCAGTACTTC. Translated: CASSFTPSTYEQYF.